The subject of this entry is one T cell receptor beta chain. Its antigen remains unidentified. A much more abundant neighbour one base away suggests this may be a read error. TCRdb ran MiXCR on the RT-PCR reads and lists one entry per CDR3 protein. The sample lists roughly 700,000 distinct CDR3 sequences; approximately 14% were seen once. Looked up from germline, CDR1 is SEHNR and CDR2 is FQNEAQ (reference sequence). CDR3 length equals 12 residues. The data belong to a study of response to subunit inactivated influenza vaccine. Study-level findings and limits: T cells newly recruited by each seasonal influenza vaccination are few, the authors suggested.

The sequence was collected from a man in his fifties or sixties who received an inactivated influenza vaccine. V usage is TRBV7-9 and J usage is TRBJ2-1, with unresolved D. The source material was PBMCs from blood, sampled approximately 15 days before vaccination. The CDR3 is CASSSFYNDQFF. The CDR3 DNA reads as TGTGCCAGCAGCTCTTTCTACAATGACCAGTTCTTC.